One sample yielded the 31 T cell receptor beta chains listed below, sequenced in a study of cytomegalovirus exposure and HLA in healthy donors (dated by TCRdb to about 2017). To prepare the library, the immunoSEQ multiplex PCR assay was applied. For the multiplex PCR, a mixture combining 60 forward primers for TCR Vbeta segments and 13 reverse primers for TCR Jbeta segments was used. The clones in this table, taken by TCRdb from immuneACCESS, are in-frame only. Not every clone is retained; where verified, under half of the shortfall comes from an unresolved V gene, and the cause of the rest is unknown. The sample profile shows over 130,000 clones; 70% to 80% of them were found once. Roughly 3.6% of the sample comes from the top ten. Sequencing was done on a sample of PBMCs. The source is a human donor in good health.

The CDR3 coding sequence is TGCAGCGTCGCTAAGACTAGCGGGGGTCCCAATGAGCAGTTCTTC. Translation: CSVAKTSGGPNEQFF. This rearrangement joins TRBV29-1 to TRBJ2-1, with 12 bases identical to TRBD2. This CDR3 has 15 amino acids. Germline loops: CDR1 SQVTM, CDR2 ANQGSEA. V trimming: 6 bases; J trimming: 6 bases; junction bases outside the gene matches: 9.

This chain links TRBV4-3 with TRBJ2-2; 9 positions match TRBD1. After removal of 6 bases from V and 3 bases from J, the junction contained 2 bases not matched to a gene. CDR3 size: 14 residues. Germline loops: CDR1 LGHNA, CDR2 YSLEER. CDR3 protein: CASRWDRDTGELFF. The DNA for the CDR3 is TGCGCCAGCAGGTGGGACAGGGACACCGGGGAGCTGTTTTTT.

This clone has just one count. The chain has TRBV19 and TRBJ2-2; D is unresolved. Germline V gene lookup returns CDR1 LNHDA and CDR2 SQIVND (reference sequence). V was cut by 3 bases and J by 6 bases, with 17 bases left in between. The CDR3 spans 16 residues. CDR3 protein: CASSMGRQVNSGELFF. In DNA, the CDR3 is TGTGCCAGTAGTATGGGCAGGCAAGTCAATTCCGGGGAGCTGTTTTTT. The whole variable domain, remainder taken from reference TRBV19 and TRBJ2-2, is DGGITQSPKYLFRKEGQNVTLSCEQNLNHDAMYWYRQDPGQGLRLIYYSQIVNDFQKGDIAEGYSVSREKKESFPLTVTSAQKNPTAFYLCASSMGRQVNSGELFFGEGSRLTVL.

The V call is TRBV25-1, the J call TRBJ1-2; no reliable D call. The germline gives CDR1 MGHDK, CDR2 SYGVNS. The CDR3 is 13 amino acids. With 5 bases removed from V and 2 bases from J, the gap between germline ends came to 9 bases. The CDR3 coding sequence is TGTGCCAGCAGTTCACACATAAACTATGGCTACACCTTC. As protein: CASSSHINYGYTF.

This clone appeared a single time. The gene calls are TRBV7-6 and TRBJ2-3, with 9 bases matching TRBD2. The CDR3 extends over 16 amino acids. CDR1 is SGHVS, CDR2 FNYEAQ, per germline. With 1 base clipped from V and 0 bases from J, the junction kept 2 bases outside the gene matches. CDR3 sequence reads: CASSLGSGGSTDTQYF. The CDR3 DNA sequence: TGTGCCAGCAGCTTAGGTAGCGGGGGAAGCACAGATACGCAGTATTTT.

The chain joins TRBV10-2 to TRBJ2-7; tentatively, D is TRBD2 (7 bases). With 6 bases removed from V and 2 bases from J, the gap between germline ends came to 17 bases. The CDR3 runs 15 residues. Germline V gives CDR1 WSHSY, CDR2 SAAADI. CDR3 amino acids: CASSGGLPRTYEQYF. CDR3 coding DNA: TGCGCCAGCAGCGGGGGGCTTCCCCGAACCTACGAGCAGTACTTC.

This chain connects TRBV2 to TRBJ2-2, with D maybe TRBD1 (6 bases). The ends were cut back, 3 bases at V and 0 bases at J, with 8 bases in the middle. This CDR3 has 15 amino acids. Per germline, CDR1 SNHLY and CDR2 FYNNEI. Here the CDR3 reads CASSDPGANTGELFF. CDR3 DNA: TGTGCCAGCAGTGATCCAGGGGCGAACACCGGGGAGCTGTTTTTT.

This clone has a single count. The chain is built from TRBV6-1 and TRBJ1-4; 8 positions agree with TRBD1. This CDR3 is built from 14 residues. Per the germline V gene, CDR1 is MNHNS and CDR2 is SASEGT. With V trimmed by 2 bases and J by 8 bases, 4 bases remained unmatched. CDR3 sequence: CASSEQGAGEKLFF. The CDR3 DNA reads TGTGCCAGCAGTGAACAGGGGGCCGGAGAAAAACTGTTTTTT.

V gene TRBV14 combines with J gene TRBJ2-7, with unresolved D. The CDR3 runs 17 residues. Germline CDR1 reads SGHDN; CDR2 reads FVKESK. The V end lost 1 base, the J end lost 0 bases, and 16 bases lay between the germline ends. This CDR3 reads CASSQAPSVPSSYEQYF. The CDR3 region has the DNA TGTGCCAGCAGCCAAGCGCCGTCTGTCCCGAGCTCCTACGAGCAGTACTTC. Supplemented by reference TRBV14 and TRBJ2-7, the full variable domain reads EAGVTQFPSHSVIEKGQTVTLRCDPISGHDNLYWYRRVMGKEIKFLLHFVKESKQDESGMPNNRFLAERTGGTYSTLKVQPAELEDSGVYFCASSQAPSVPSSYEQYFGPGTRLTVT.

The CDR3 nucleotides are TGTGCCAGCAGTGAACCACGATTCGGACAGGGGAGCCATGAGCAGTTCTTC. Translated: CASSEPRFGQGSHEQFF. The chain recombines TRBV2 with TRBJ2-1, with 9 bases aligning to TRBD1. V was pared by 2 bases and J by 8 bases, with 13 bases of the junction left unmatched. CDR1 SNHLY and CDR2 FYNNEI come from the germline V gene. The CDR3 runs to 17 residues.

The chain combines TRBV5-4 with TRBJ2-1, with a weak D call TRBD2 (5 bases). Germline CDR1 reads SGHNT; CDR2 reads YYREEE (reference sequence). V was cut by 4 bases and J by 6 bases, with 20 bases left in between. This CDR3 contains 16 residues. The CDR3 DNA is TGTGCCAGCAGCGCCCGGACTCCCGTACTAGTCAATGAGCAGTTCTTC. This codes for CASSARTPVLVNEQFF.

This sequence joins TRBV5-4 and TRBJ2-5; 10 nucleotides agree with TRBD2. The CDR3 loop spans 16 amino acids. Losses at the gene ends were 3 bases for V and 3 bases for J; bases not matched to a gene: 8. The germline V gene encodes CDR1 SGHNT and CDR2 YYREEE (reference sequence). The CDR3 DNA is TGTGCCAGCAGCTCTGTAGCGGGAGGAGGGGAAGAGACCCAGTACTTC. It translates to CASSSVAGGGEETQYF.

The chain couples TRBV2 to TRBJ2-7, with TRBD1 as a possible D gene (5 bases). The CDR3 covers 14 residues. Trimming shortened V by 4 bases and J by 2 bases, and 12 bases separated the two germline ends. CDR1 is SNHLY, CDR2 FYNNEI, per germline. The CDR3 bases are TGTGCCAGCAGTGTGTACAGGAGCACCTACGAGCAGTACTTC. Amino acids: CASSVYRSTYEQYF.

J is TRBJ2-6 and V is TRBV7-9, with D tentatively TRBD1 (5 bases). There are 16 residues in the CDR3. Germline CDR1 is SEHNR and CDR2 is FQNEAQ (reference sequence). In nucleotides, the CDR3 is TGTGCTACCCTGGGGCCTGATAAATTAGGGGCCAACGTCCTGACTTTC. Amino acid sequence: CATLGPDKLGANVLTF. Using reference TRBV7-9 and TRBJ2-6 for the parts outside the CDR3, the full variable domain is DTGVSQNPRHKITKRGQNVTFRCDPISEHNRLYWYRQTLGQGPEFLTYFQNEAQLEKSRLLSDRFSAERPKGSFSTLEIQRTEQGDSAMYLCATLGPDKLGANVLTFGAGSRLTVL.

This chain joins TRBV2 and TRBJ1-4; the match to TRBD1 covers 7 bases. The V gene's germline CDR1 is SNHLY and CDR2 FYNNEI. V gave up 3 bases and J gave up 4 bases; unmatched junction bases: 8. There are 16 residues in the CDR3. CDR3 in DNA: TGTGCCAGCAGTGATCAAGGGGGCAGGGGTAATGAAAAACTGTTTTTT. Protein sequence: CASSDQGGRGNEKLFF.

This sequence joins TRBV30 and TRBJ1-6; D possibly corresponds to TRBD1 (6 bases). Trimming removed 8 bases at V and 9 bases at J, with 23 bases between. CDR3 length: 15 amino acids. CDR1 is GTSNPN and CDR2 is SVGIG in the germline V gene (reference sequence). CDR3 residues: CAVSYRDIGISPLHF. As DNA, the CDR3 is TGTGCCGTATCTTACCGGGACATCGGGATTTCACCCCTCCACTTT.

The J gene is TRBJ2-7, the V gene TRBV28; tentative D call: TRBD2 (6 bases). CDR3 length: 15 amino acids. Germline CDR1 MDHEN, CDR2 SYDVKM. V was trimmed by 2 bases and J by 4 bases, leaving 15 bases between them. CDR3 sequence: CASSLGDLRSYEQYF. CDR3 coding DNA: TGTGCCAGCAGTTTAGGGGACTTAAGAAGTTACGAGCAGTACTTC. Full variable domain (outside the CDR3, taken from reference TRBV28 and TRBJ2-7): DVKVTQSSRYLVKRTGEKVFLECVQDMDHENMFWYRQDPGLGLRLIYFSYDVKMKEKGDIPEGYSVSREKKERFSLILESASTNQTSMYLCASSLGDLRSYEQYFGPGTRLTVT.

This clone occurred once. V and J are TRBV28 and TRBJ2-3, with 7 bases matching TRBD2. CDR3 size: 13 residues. From germline, CDR1 is MDHEN and CDR2 SYDVKM. The V segment lost 11 bases and the J segment 2 bases; nucleotides outside the gene matches: 7. This chain's CDR3 is CAYGEGATDTQYF. The DNA for the CDR3 is TGTGCCTATGGGGAGGGAGCCACAGATACGCAGTATTTT.

In the case of this clone: The germline gene is not matched at one end of the junction; a read error may be the cause. This chain links TRBV29-1 with TRBJ2-7; 14 bases are shared with TRBD2. The length of the CDR3 is 15 residues. Germline CDR1 SQVTM, CDR2 ANQGSEA. The CDR3 here is CGVGLAGGLNYEQYF. CDR3 coding DNA: TGCGGCGTTGGACTAGCGGGAGGACTCAACTACGAGCAGTACTTC.

The V call is TRBV6-5, the J call TRBJ1-2; D uncertain. Germline CDR1 reads MNHEY; CDR2 reads SVGAGI. Trimming stripped 6 bases from V and 6 bases from J, with 11 bases between. The length of the CDR3 is 12 residues. DNA of the CDR3: TGTGCCAGCAGACAGCCCAACCATGGCTACACCTTC. Translation gives CASRQPNHGYTF.

The chain is built from TRBV6-5 and TRBJ1-4; tentatively, D is TRBD1 (5 bases). The CDR3 consists of 15 residues. V lost 3 bases to trimming and J lost 0 bases, with 8 bases between them. Germline CDR1 reads MNHEY; CDR2 reads SVGAGI. This CDR3 reads CASSYMGPTNEKLFF. CDR3 nucleotide sequence: TGTGCCAGCAGTTATATGGGGCCAACTAATGAAAAACTGTTTTTT.

This sequence joins TRBV4-1 and TRBJ1-6; TRBD1 agrees at 8 bases. Trimming cost V 0 bases and J 10 bases; bases outside gene matches: 8. Per the germline V gene, CDR1 is MGHRA and CDR2 is YSYEKL. This CDR3 is built from 16 residues. CDR3 sequence reads: CASSQEYQGAESPLHF. The CDR3 DNA sequence: TGCGCCAGCAGCCAAGAGTACCAGGGGGCCGAATCACCCCTCCACTTT.

This clone occurred a few times. The chain combines TRBV7-8 with TRBJ2-7; TRBD2 matches at 8 bases. CDR3 size: 15 residues. Germline V gene lookup returns CDR1 SGHVS and CDR2 FQNEAQ. V gave up 5 bases and J gave up 2 bases; unmatched junction bases: 8. The CDR3 reads CASSRLAGKAYEQYF. The DNA for the CDR3 is TGTGCCAGCAGCCGGTTAGCGGGAAAGGCCTACGAGCAGTACTTC.

This clone was picked up a small number of times. Here the CDR3 DNA reads TGTGCCAGCAGCCTCAGGACTAGCGGGAGTGTCACCATTCAGTACTTC. Its protein is CASSLRTSGSVTIQYF. The rearrangement joins TRBV5-4 to TRBJ2-4, with TRBD2 identical over 13 bases. CDR1 is SGHNT, CDR2 YYREEE, per germline (reference sequence). With V trimmed by 4 bases and J by 9 bases, 10 bases remained unmatched. The CDR3 has 16 residues.

V gene TRBV23-1 combines with J gene TRBJ2-7; possible D gene TRBD2, 6 bases. TRBV23-1 counts as an open reading frame of uncertain function. V shed 11 bases and J shed 4 bases, with 9 bases lying between them. This CDR3 spans 10 amino acids. The DNA for the CDR3 is TGCGCCCACGGGGGATACGAGCAGTACTTC. It codes for CAHGGYEQYF.

The sample holds one count of this clone. V gene TRBV15 combines with J gene TRBJ1-1, with unresolved D. The CDR3 runs to 15 residues. Germline CDR1 and CDR2: LNHNV and YYDKDF (reference sequence). The V end was cut by 1 base, the J end by 0 bases, with 9 bases between. DNA of the CDR3: TGTGCCACCAGCAGAGTGGCAGGCCTGAACACTGAAGCTTTCTTT. Translation gives CATSRVAGLNTEAFF.

The rearrangement joins TRBV28 to TRBJ1-4, with 7 bases aligning to TRBD1. The length of the CDR3 is 14 residues. Trimming took 2 bases from V and 6 from J; bases not matched to a gene: 3. From germline, CDR1 is MDHEN and CDR2 SYDVKM. As DNA, the CDR3 is TGTGCCAGCAGTTTAGACAGGGCGGATGAAAAACTGTTTTTT. Translated: CASSLDRADEKLFF.

The rearrangement links TRBV9 to TRBJ2-5, with 9 bases lining up with TRBD1. CDR1 SGDLS and CDR2 YYNGEE come from the germline V gene. The V gene end was trimmed by 2 bases and the J gene end by 5 bases; junction bases not matched to a gene: 4. The CDR3 runs 14 residues. In DNA form, the CDR3 reads TGTGCCAGCAGCGTTGACAGGGGGGTTGAGACCCAGTACTTC. Residues: CASSVDRGVETQYF.

V and J are TRBV7-2 and TRBJ2-7; 10 bases align to TRBD1. V lost 5 bases to trimming and J lost 5 bases; unmatched junction nucleotides: 12. Germline assignment: CDR1 SGHTA and CDR2 FQGNSA. This CDR3 has 16 amino acids. The CDR3 DNA is TGTGCCAGCAGCCCGCAACCCGGGACAGGGGCGGACGAGCAGTACTTC. Amino acid sequence: CASSPQPGTGADEQYF.

This chain joins TRBV6-4 and TRBJ2-3; 7 nucleotides align to TRBD2. This CDR3 is built from 16 residues. The J segment lost 3 bases and the V segment lost 4 bases, leaving 10 bases of the junction unmatched. The germline gives CDR1 MRHNA, CDR2 SNTAGT. This chain's CDR3 is CASSVEGRGRTDTQYF. CDR3 nucleotide sequence: TGTGCCAGCAGTGTCGAGGGGAGGGGACGGACAGATACGCAGTATTTT.

This chain connects TRBV28 to TRBJ2-7; D might be TRBD2 (6 bases). Per the germline V gene, CDR1 is MDHEN and CDR2 is SYDVKM. With 2 bases removed from V and 5 bases from J, the gap between germline ends came to 13 bases. CDR3 length equals 14 residues. The DNA for the CDR3 is TGTGCCAGCAGTTTAGGAGGGGACCTAGACGAGCAGTACTTC. This gives the protein CASSLGGDLDEQYF.